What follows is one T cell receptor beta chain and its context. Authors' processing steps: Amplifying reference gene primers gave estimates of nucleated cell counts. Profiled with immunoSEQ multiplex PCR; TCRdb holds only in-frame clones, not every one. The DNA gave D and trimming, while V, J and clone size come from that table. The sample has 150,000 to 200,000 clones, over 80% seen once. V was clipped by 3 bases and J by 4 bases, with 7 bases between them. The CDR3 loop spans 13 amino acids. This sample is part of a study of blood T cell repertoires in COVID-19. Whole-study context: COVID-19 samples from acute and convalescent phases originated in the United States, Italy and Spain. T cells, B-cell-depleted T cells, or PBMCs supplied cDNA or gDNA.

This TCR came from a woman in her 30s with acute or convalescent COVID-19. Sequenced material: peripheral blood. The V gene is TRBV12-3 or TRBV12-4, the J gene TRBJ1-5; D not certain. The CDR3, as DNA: TGTGCCAGCAGTTTTGCGGGTAATCAGCCCCAGCATTTT. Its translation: CASSFAGNQPQHF.